The 19 T cell receptor beta chains in this list originate from one sample, sequenced in a study of blood T cells in healthy people across ages. A sample-barcoded 5' primer and a J-beta primer mix were used in a second PCR of roughly 7 to 11 cycles. TCRdb re-called the 5' RACE reads with MiXCR, one entry per CDR3 protein. The sample lists 1.5 million to 2 million distinct CDR3 sequences; about 50% were seen once. The sequenced sample was blood. These receptors all stem from a woman aged 40 to 50 in good health.

The chain uses TRBV9 and TRBJ2-3, with TRBD2 matching 8 bases. With 4 bases clipped from V and 0 bases from J, the junction kept 7 bases outside the gene matches. Germline V gives CDR1 SGDLS, CDR2 YYNGEE. CDR3 length: 16 residues. The CDR3 region has the DNA TGTGCCAGCAGCCTACTAGCGGCCACTAGCACAGATACGCAGTATTTT. This translates into CASSLLAATSTDTQYF.

This sequence joins TRBV10-1 and TRBJ2-4; possibly TRBD2 for D (6 bases). There are 15 residues in the CDR3. V was shortened by 8 bases and J by 4 bases, with 18 bases between the two germline ends. Germline CDR1 reads WNHNN; CDR2 reads SYGVQD (reference sequence). CDR3 region: CASSEDDGGKNIQYF. CDR3 in DNA: TGCGCCAGCTCCGAGGACGACGGGGGTAAAAACATTCAGTACTTC.

The gene calls are TRBV13 and TRBJ1-2; 9 nucleotides match TRBD1. The CDR3 has 15 amino acids. The germline V gene encodes CDR1 PRHDT and CDR2 FYEKMQ (reference sequence). J lost 3 bases, V lost 5 bases, and 7 bases had no gene match. The DNA of the CDR3 is TGTGCCAGCAGCCCAGCGGGACAGGGTGACTATGGCTACACCTTC. Its protein product is CASSPAGQGDYGYTF.

This clonotype turned up a few times. The chain is built from TRBV20-1 and TRBJ2-1; TRBD2 matches 11 bases. The ends lost 5 bases at V and 0 bases at J; junction bases unmatched: 12. CDR1 and CDR2 (germline): DFQATT, SNEGSKA (reference sequence). The CDR3 totals 18 residues. CDR3 protein: CSAATSGGPFSSYNEQFF. The CDR3 coding sequence is TGCAGTGCTGCCACTAGCGGGGGCCCTTTTAGCTCCTACAATGAGCAGTTCTTC.

The V call is TRBV10-2, the J call TRBJ2-1; D is ambiguous. The germline gives CDR1 WSHSY, CDR2 SAAADI. Trimming shortened V by 3 bases and J by 6 bases, and 9 bases separated the two germline ends. CDR3 size: 13 residues. CDR3 sequence reads: CASSEPRANEQFF. CDR3 in DNA: TGCGCCAGCAGTGAACCCCGGGCCAATGAGCAGTTCTTC.

This clonotype was counted between two and nine times. V usage is TRBV27 and J usage is TRBJ2-1, with 7 bases lining up with TRBD2. The germline V gene encodes CDR1 MNHEY and CDR2 SMNVEV (reference sequence). The V segment lost 8 bases and the J segment 7 bases; nucleotides outside the gene matches: 17. The CDR3 runs 16 residues. The CDR3 bases are TGTGCCAGCCGCCGATTGGGTGGCGGGGGTGAAAATGAGCAGTTCTTC. The encoded protein is CASRRLGGGGENEQFF.

V gene TRBV6-6 combines with J gene TRBJ1-2, with D unclear. Trimming pared 2 bases from V and 6 bases from J, leaving 13 bases between. The germline gives CDR1 MNHNY, CDR2 SVGAGI (reference sequence). CDR3 length: 14 amino acids. In DNA, the CDR3 is TGTGCCAGCAGTTACGCCCCAGCTACGGATGGCTACACCTTC. Its translation is CASSYAPATDGYTF.

V usage is TRBV7-2 and J usage is TRBJ2-4, with D tentatively TRBD1 (6 bases). The CDR3 extends over 15 amino acids. Germline V lookup: CDR1 SGHTA, CDR2 FQGNSA. V dropped 5 bases and J dropped 4 bases, with 15 bases sitting between them. The CDR3 DNA is TGTGCCAGCAGCCCAGCGCGGACAGAAAAAAACATTCAGTACTTC. This encodes CASSPARTEKNIQYF.

The chain links TRBV3-1 to TRBJ2-4, with D tentatively TRBD2 (5 bases). The J call may be in error: the DNA end matches TRBJ2-5 better. CDR3 length equals 15 residues. Germline CDR1 and CDR2: LGHDT and YNNKEL (reference sequence). The CDR3 sequence: CASSQDRRTDETQYF. The CDR3 DNA reads as TGTGCCAGCAGCCAAGACCGGCGGACTGATGAGACCCAGTACTTC.

The V call is TRBV20-1, the J call TRBJ1-5; TRBD1 matches at 10 bases. The V gene's germline CDR1 is DFQATT and CDR2 SNEGSKA (reference sequence). V trimming: 3 bases; J trimming: 3 bases; junction bases outside the gene matches: 5. This CDR3 is 15 amino acids long. The CDR3 nucleotides are TGCAGTGCTAGGACGGGACAGGGGTTCAATCAGCCCCAGCATTTT. It translates to CSARTGQGFNQPQHF.

This clonotype was seen more than once but under ten times. V is TRBV27 and J is TRBJ2-1, with TRBD2 identical over 10 bases. The CDR3 sequence is 15 residues long. Germline CDR1 reads MNHEY; CDR2 reads SMNVEV (reference sequence). With V trimmed by 2 bases and J by 5 bases, 3 bases remained unmatched. The CDR3 sequence: CASSLSLAGDNEQFF. For the CDR3, the DNA is TGTGCCAGCAGTTTAAGTCTAGCGGGGGACAATGAGCAGTTCTTC.

The chain combines TRBV20-1 with TRBJ2-6, with 8 bases fitting TRBD1. V lost 5 bases and J lost 3; bases outside the gene matches: 9. The CDR3 has 16 residues. CDR1 and CDR2 (germline): DFQATT, SNEGSKA (reference sequence). In nucleotides, the CDR3 is TGCAGTGCTCCAGGGACAGGAACTCTTGGGGCCAACGTCCTGACTTTC. It encodes CSAPGTGTLGANVLTF.

This chain links TRBV27 with TRBJ2-5; 8 nucleotides line up with TRBD1. The trim removed 10 bases at V and 5 bases at J, leaving 18 bases unmatched. In germline, CDR1 is MNHEY, CDR2 SMNVEV (reference sequence). The CDR3 has 16 residues. In DNA, the CDR3 is TGTGCCACCTCAGCAAGAATCCAGGGGGCGGTCGAGACCCAGTACTTC. This encodes CATSARIQGAVETQYF.

This chain connects TRBV7-2 to TRBJ2-1; D is unclear. The length of the CDR3 is 14 residues. The germline V gene has CDR1 SGHTA and CDR2 FQGNSA. V shed 1 base and J shed 5 bases, with 9 bases lying between them. In DNA form, the CDR3 reads TGTGCCAGCAGCTTAGATAAGAAAGACAATGAGCAGTTCTTC. It is translated as CASSLDKKDNEQFF.

V usage is TRBV6-2 or TRBV6-3 and J usage is TRBJ1-5; 8 bases map to TRBD1. The CDR3 is made up of 15 amino acids. Germline trimming cut 2 bases from V and 6 bases from J; bases unmatched to any gene: 6. The germline CDR1 and CDR2 sequences are MNHEY and SVGEGT. The CDR3 loop is CASSYAGQVSQPQHF. CDR3 nucleotides: TGTGCCAGCAGTTACGCGGGACAGGTCAGTCAGCCCCAGCATTTT.

The CDR3 region has the DNA TGCAGTGCTTCGAAGACTAGCGGGGGGGTAAATGAGCAGTTCTTC. Translated: CSASKTSGGVNEQFF. The genes are TRBV20-1 and TRBJ2-1, with 14 nucleotides matching TRBD2. The CDR3 is made up of 15 amino acids. V was clipped by 5 bases and J by 7 bases; unmatched bases: 7. Germline-derived CDR1 and CDR2 are DFQATT and SNEGSKA (reference sequence).

At least ten counts were recorded for this clonotype. The rearrangement joins TRBV7-2 to TRBJ2-7; D is unresolved. Trimming stripped 0 bases from V and 5 bases from J, with 8 bases between. This CDR3 comprises 13 residues. Germline V gives CDR1 SGHTA, CDR2 FQGNSA. CDR3 protein: CASSLAGTHEQYF. CDR3 DNA: TGTGCCAGCAGCTTAGCCGGAACCCACGAGCAGTACTTC.

The V and J genes are TRBV29-1 and TRBJ2-3; D call uncertain. CDR1 is SQVTM, CDR2 ANQGSEA, per germline. Trimming cost V 5 bases and J 3 bases, with 12 bases left between them. The length of the CDR3 is 13 residues. Here the CDR3 DNA reads TGCAGCGTTACCCCAAGGATGACAGATACGCAGTATTTT. It is translated as CSVTPRMTDTQYF.

The V gene is TRBV10-3, the J gene TRBJ2-5; possibly TRBD2 for D (7 bases). Germline V gene data show CDR1 as ENHRY and CDR2 as SYGVKD. Trimming took off 3 bases at V and 2 bases at J, with 13 bases between the two ends. The CDR3 consists of 15 residues. CDR3 amino acids: CAISDGEGGQETQYF. The CDR3 region has the DNA TGTGCCATCAGTGATGGGGAGGGGGGGCAAGAGACCCAGTACTTC.